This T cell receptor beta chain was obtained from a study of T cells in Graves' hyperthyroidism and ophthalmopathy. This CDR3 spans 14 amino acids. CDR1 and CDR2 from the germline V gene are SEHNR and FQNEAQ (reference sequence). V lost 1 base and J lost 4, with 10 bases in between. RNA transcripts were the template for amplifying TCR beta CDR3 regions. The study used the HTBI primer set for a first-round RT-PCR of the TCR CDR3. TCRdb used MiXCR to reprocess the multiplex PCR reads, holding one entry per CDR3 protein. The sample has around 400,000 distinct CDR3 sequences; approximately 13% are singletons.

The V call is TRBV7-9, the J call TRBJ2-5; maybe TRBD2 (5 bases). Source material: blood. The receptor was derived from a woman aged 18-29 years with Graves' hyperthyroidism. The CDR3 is CASSLGLSLETQYF. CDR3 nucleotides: TGTGCCAGCAGCTTAGGACTAAGCTTAGAGACCCAGTACTTC.